This T cell receptor (beta chain) was profiled in a study of blood T cell repertoires in COVID-19. Study background: Acute-phase and convalescent COVID-19 samples originated in the United States, Italy and Spain.

Produced via immunoSEQ multiplex PCR; TCRdb's table is partial and in-frame only. The sample contains about 30,000 clones, approximately 85% of which appear only once. This clone was detected only a few times. The sequence came from a man aged 55 to 69 with active COVID-19. The material sequenced was peripheral blood.

The CDR3 spells CASSSGQNLNTEAFF. For the CDR3, the DNA is TGCGCCAGCAGCTCAGGGCAGAACCTGAACACTGAAGCTTTCTTT. The gene calls are TRBV5-1 and TRBJ1-1; TRBD1 is a possible D gene (5 bases). Trimming removed 3 bases at V and 0 bases at J, with 12 bases between. Germline V gene lookup returns CDR1 SGHRS and CDR2 YFSETQ. The CDR3 is 15 residues long.